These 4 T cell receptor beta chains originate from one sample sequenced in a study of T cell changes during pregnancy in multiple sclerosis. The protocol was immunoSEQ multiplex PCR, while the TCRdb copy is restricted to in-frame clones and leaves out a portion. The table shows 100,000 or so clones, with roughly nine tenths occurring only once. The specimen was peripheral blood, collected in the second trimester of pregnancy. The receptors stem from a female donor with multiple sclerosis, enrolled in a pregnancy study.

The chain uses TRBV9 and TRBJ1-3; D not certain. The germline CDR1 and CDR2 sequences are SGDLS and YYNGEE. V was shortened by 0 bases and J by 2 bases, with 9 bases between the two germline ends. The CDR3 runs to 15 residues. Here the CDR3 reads CASSVDPATGNTIYF. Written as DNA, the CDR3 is TGTGCCAGCAGCGTAGACCCAGCGACTGGAAACACCATATATTTT.

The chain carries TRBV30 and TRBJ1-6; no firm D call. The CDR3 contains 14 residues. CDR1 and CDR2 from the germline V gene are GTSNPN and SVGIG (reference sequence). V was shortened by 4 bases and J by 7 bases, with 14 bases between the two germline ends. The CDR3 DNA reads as TGTGCCTGGACCAACGGATTGGAGAATTCACCCCTCCACTTT. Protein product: CAWTNGLENSPLHF.

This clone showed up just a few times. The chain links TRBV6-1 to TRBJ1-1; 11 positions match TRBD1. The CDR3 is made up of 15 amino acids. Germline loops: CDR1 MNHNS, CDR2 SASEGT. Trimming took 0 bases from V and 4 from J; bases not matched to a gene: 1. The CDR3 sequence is CASSEAGTGGTEAFF. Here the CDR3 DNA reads TGTGCCAGCAGTGAAGCTGGGACAGGGGGCACTGAAGCTTTCTTT.

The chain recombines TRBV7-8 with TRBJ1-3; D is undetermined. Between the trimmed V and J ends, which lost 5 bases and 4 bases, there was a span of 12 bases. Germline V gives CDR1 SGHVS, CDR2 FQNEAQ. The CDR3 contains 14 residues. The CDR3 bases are TGTGCCAGCAGCCCCACGGGGTTGGGAAACACCATATATTTT. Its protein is CASSPTGLGNTIYF.